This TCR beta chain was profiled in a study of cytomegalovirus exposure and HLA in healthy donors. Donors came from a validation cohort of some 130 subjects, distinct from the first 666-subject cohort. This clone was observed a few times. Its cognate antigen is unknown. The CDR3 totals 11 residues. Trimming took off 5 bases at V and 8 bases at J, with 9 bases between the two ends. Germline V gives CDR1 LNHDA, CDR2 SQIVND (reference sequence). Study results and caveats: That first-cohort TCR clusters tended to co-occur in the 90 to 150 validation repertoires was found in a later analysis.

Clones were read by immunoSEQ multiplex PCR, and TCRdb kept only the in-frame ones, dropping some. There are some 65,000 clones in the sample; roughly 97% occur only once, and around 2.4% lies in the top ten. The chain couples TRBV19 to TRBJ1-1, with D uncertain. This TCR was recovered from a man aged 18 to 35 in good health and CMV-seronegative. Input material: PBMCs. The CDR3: CASSRHVEAFF. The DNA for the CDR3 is TGTGCCAGTAGTCGACATGTCGAAGCTTTCTTT. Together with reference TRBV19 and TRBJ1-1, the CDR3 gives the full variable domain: DGGITQSPKYLFRKEGQNVTLSCEQNLNHDAMYWYRQDPGQGLRLIYYSQIVNDFQKGDIAEGYSVSREKKESFPLTVTSAQKNPTAFYLCASSRHVEAFFGQGTRLTVV.